The 18 T cell receptor beta chains reported below all come from one sample, sequenced in a study of low-dose radiotherapy and immunotherapy resistance in tumors. As for time point: after trial treatment. Documented treatment: LDRT plus nivolumab, ipilimumab, low-dose cyclophosphamide and aspirin (RACIN trial). Both TCRalpha and TCRbeta chains were reverse transcribed with V-gene-specific primers. With a V-primer adapter and a constant-region primer, TCRs were amplified for roughly 20 PCR cycles. A single record per CDR3 protein comes from TCRdb applying MiXCR to the reads. The sample holds some 100,000 distinct CDR3 sequences, under 25% seen once. The material sequenced was PBMCs, taken after low-dose radiotherapy plus immunotherapy. These receptors came from a male donor with prostate cancer.

Note on this clonotype: A far larger clone is only one base removed, so a read error is likely. The rearrangement links TRBV7-4 to TRBJ2-1, with 7 bases that match TRBD1. The CDR3 extends over 11 amino acids. CDR1 SGHVT and CDR2 SQSDAQ come from the germline V gene. CDR3 DNA: TGTGCCATCAGCTATCGACAGGGGCAGTTCTTC. Its protein product is CAISYRQGQFF.

The chain recombines TRBV9 with TRBJ2-7; a possible D gene is TRBD2 (5 bases). CDR1 is SGDLS, CDR2 YYNGEE, per germline. V was trimmed by 0 bases and J by 6 bases, leaving 10 bases between them. The CDR3 has 13 amino acids. The CDR3 sequence: CASSVAPGLEQYF. The CDR3, as DNA: TGTGCCAGCAGCGTAGCTCCCGGACTCGAGCAGTACTTC.

This clonotype has ten or more counts. The chain has TRBV9 and TRBJ2-1; D call uncertain. The germline V and J ends were trimmed by 7 bases and 5 bases, with 7 bases remaining between them. The CDR3 runs 11 residues. The V gene's germline CDR1 is SGDLS and CDR2 YYNGEE. The CDR3 is CASAVDNEQFF. CDR3 coding DNA: TGTGCCAGCGCCGTAGACAATGAGCAGTTCTTC.

This clonotype was observed at least ten times. CDR3 nucleotide sequence: TGTGCCAGCAGCTTCAGCCCCCAGGGGGAGGTCTACGAGCAGTACTTC. Translated: CASSFSPQGEVYEQYF. The rearrangement joins TRBV7-2 to TRBJ2-7; a weak D match, TRBD1 (7 bases). The V end was cut by 3 bases, the J end by 3 bases, with 18 bases between. CDR1 and CDR2 from the germline V gene are SGHTA and FQGNSA. This CDR3 has 16 amino acids.

This clonotype was detected many times. The CDR3, as DNA: TGTGCCAGTAGTTCGCTAGCGGGGGGGCTGGGCACCGGGGAGCTGTTTTTT. Amino acid sequence: CASSSLAGGLGTGELFF. V gene TRBV19 combines with J gene TRBJ2-2, with 12 bases identical to TRBD2. The germline V gene has CDR1 LNHDA and CDR2 SQIVND (reference sequence). The CDR3 is 17 amino acids. V shed 5 bases and J 4 bases; nucleotides not matched to a gene: 8. Supplemented by reference TRBV19 and TRBJ2-2, the full variable domain reads DGGITQSPKYLFRKEGQNVTLSCEQNLNHDAMYWYRQDPGQGLRLIYYSQIVNDFQKGDIAEGYSVSREKKESFPLTVTSAQKNPTAFYLCASSSLAGGLGTGELFFGEGSRLTVL.

CDR3 protein: CASEPGRNQPQHF. CDR3 nucleotide sequence: TGTGCAAGCGAACCGGGTCGCAATCAGCCCCAGCATTTT. The chain combines TRBV6-1 with TRBJ1-5; D gene unclear. Per the germline V gene, CDR1 is MNHNS and CDR2 is SASEGT. The CDR3 runs 13 residues.

This clonotype was observed many times. The chain couples TRBV7-8 to TRBJ1-5; D is uncertain. The germline gives CDR1 SGHVS, CDR2 FQNEAQ. The CDR3 contains 13 residues. Trimming pared 5 bases from V and 4 bases from J, leaving 9 bases between. The chain's CDR3 is CASSVGRNQPQHF. CDR3 DNA sequence: TGTGCCAGCAGCGTCGGCCGGAATCAGCCCCAGCATTTT.

J is TRBJ2-1 and V is TRBV2; 7 nucleotides agree with TRBD1. CDR3 length: 18 residues. Germline V gives CDR1 SNHLY, CDR2 FYNNEI. V dropped 3 bases and J dropped 0; count of bases not matched to a gene: 11. CDR3 loop: CASSESRGIPPSYNEQFF. The CDR3 DNA follows: TGTGCCAGCAGTGAGTCCAGGGGGATACCCCCCTCCTACAATGAGCAGTTCTTC.

The rearrangement joins TRBV30 to TRBJ1-1, with 8 positions matching TRBD1. The V segment lost 5 bases and the J segment 5 bases; nucleotides outside the gene matches: 10. This CDR3 region has 14 residues. CDR1 is GTSNPN, CDR2 SVGIG, per germline (reference sequence). The CDR3 here is CAWERRGRLTEAFF. CDR3 DNA sequence: TGTGCCTGGGAACGCAGGGGGCGACTGACTGAAGCTTTCTTT.

This clonotype was seen at least ten times. This sequence joins TRBV2 and TRBJ2-7; D possibly corresponds to TRBD2 (6 bases). Per germline, CDR1 SNHLY and CDR2 FYNNEI. The CDR3 loop spans 17 amino acids. Trimming stripped 0 bases from V and 0 bases from J, with 15 bases between. CDR3 in amino acids: CASSEALRWGDSYEQYF. The CDR3 bases are TGTGCCAGCAGTGAAGCGCTTCGGTGGGGGGACTCCTACGAGCAGTACTTC.

This clonotype has ten or more counts. The V and J genes are TRBV6-6 and TRBJ1-6; D is ambiguous. Trimming shortened V by 2 bases and J by 0 bases, and 14 bases separated the two germline ends. This CDR3 region has 18 residues. CDR1 is MNHNY and CDR2 is SVGAGI in the germline V gene (reference sequence). The CDR3 DNA follows: TGTGCCAGCAGTTACGGCGTTGTCAAGAGCTCCTATAATTCACCCCTCCACTTT. Residues: CASSYGVVKSSYNSPLHF.

Points on this clonotype: A read error is possible here, since a much larger clone lies one base away. This chain joins TRBV10-3 and TRBJ2-7; maybe TRBD1 (7 bases). From germline, CDR1 is ENHRY and CDR2 SYGVKD. V lost 3 bases, J lost 3 bases, and 18 bases lay in between. The CDR3 totals 16 residues. The CDR3 bases are TGTGCCATCAGTGATTTGCGCGGGACAGACGACTACGAGCAGTACTTC. It specifies CAISDLRGTDDYEQYF.

This clonotype showed up many times. Given a much more abundant clone one base away, this may be a read error. V and J are TRBV5-5 and TRBJ2-5; TRBD2 aligns across 7 bases. This CDR3 is 14 amino acids long. Germline V gene lookup returns CDR1 SGHKS and CDR2 YYEKEE (reference sequence). The CDR3 DNA reads TGTGCCAACAGCTCCGTCACTAGCGTGGAGACCCAGTACTTC. This codes for CANSSVTSVETQYF. The variable domain in full, with the rest retrieved from reference TRBV5-5 and TRBJ2-5, is DAGVTQSPTHLIKTRGQQVTLRCSPISGHKSVSWYQQVLGQGPQFIFQYYEKEERGRGNFPDRFSARQFPNYSSELNVNALLLGDSALYLCANSSVTSVETQYFGPGTRLLVL.

The CDR3 region is CASSRGQAYEQYF. For the CDR3, the DNA is TGTGCCAGCAGTAGGGGACAGGCCTACGAGCAGTACTTC. The chain combines TRBV6-5 with TRBJ2-7; 8 bases agree with TRBD1. Trimming removed 5 bases from V and 2 bases from J; junction bases left unmatched: 2. CDR1 and CDR2 (germline): MNHEY, SVGAGI. The CDR3 runs to 13 residues.

This clonotype was counted ten times or more. The chain employs TRBV2 and TRBJ2-2, with D possibly matching TRBD1 (5 bases). Per the germline V gene, CDR1 is SNHLY and CDR2 is FYNNEI. Trimming shortened V by 8 bases and J by 0 bases, and 10 bases separated the two germline ends. This CDR3 spans 14 amino acids. CDR3 loop: CASAVGANTGELFF. The CDR3 coding sequence is TGTGCCAGCGCAGTAGGGGCGAACACCGGGGAGCTGTTTTTT.

This clonotype came up many times. This rearrangement joins TRBV11-2 to TRBJ2-1, with a possible D match to TRBD1 (5 bases). Germline values: CDR1 SGHAT, CDR2 FQNNGV. Trimming cost V 0 bases and J 5 bases, with 8 bases left between them. The CDR3 spans 14 residues. CDR3 loop: CASSLDRGHNEQFF. CDR3 coding DNA: TGTGCCAGCAGCTTAGATAGGGGCCACAATGAGCAGTTCTTC.

The sample holds many counts of this clonotype. The chain links TRBV20-1 to TRBJ2-1; 13 positions match TRBD2. Germline V CDR1 and CDR2: DFQATT, SNEGSKA (reference sequence). The CDR3 runs to 15 residues. Germline trimming cut 5 bases from V and 5 bases from J; bases unmatched to any gene: 6. This CDR3 reads CSAGTSGGVDNEQFF. As DNA, the CDR3 is TGCAGTGCTGGAACTAGCGGGGGGGTGGACAATGAGCAGTTCTTC.

This clonotype was seen repeatedly, ten times or more. The chain carries TRBV6-2 or TRBV6-3 and TRBJ1-4, with D unresolved. Germline V gene sequence: CDR1 MNHEY, CDR2 SVGEGT. V dropped 5 bases and J dropped 8 bases, with 18 bases sitting between them. There are 15 residues in the CDR3. The CDR3 loop is CASSEVADGREKLFF. The DNA of the CDR3 is TGTGCCAGCAGTGAAGTAGCGGACGGGAGGGAAAAACTGTTTTTT.